This is a list of T cell receptor beta chains from one sample in a study of blood T cell repertoires in COVID-19. TCRdb's table, derived via immunoSEQ multiplex PCR, lists solely in-frame clones and lacks some. The data show some 200,000 clones, 80% to 90% seen once. The sample comprised PBMCs or T cells enriched from blood (not recorded which). The receptors stem from a woman aged 18-29 years in a cohort exposed to, infected with or recovered from COVID-19 (not recorded which). CDR3s include the opening cysteine and the closing phenylalanine or tryptophan. The order of the fields is J gene, V gene, clone size, D gene, CDR3 protein, CDR3 DNA. The D gene is left open where the match is weak. Not every row has a clone size; where given, it reads once, few, many or a size class.

J: TRBJ2-3; V: TRBV7-9; size: once; D: .; CDR3: CAGDSGSTDTQYF; DNA: TGTGCCGGTGATAGCGGTAGCACAGATACGCAGTATTTT
J: TRBJ1-5; V: TRBV7-3; size: .; D: TRBD1; CDR3: CASSLTWQGANYSNQPQHF; DNA: TGTGCCAGCAGCTTAACGTGGCAGGGGGCAAACTATAGCAATCAGCCCCAGCATTTT
J: TRBJ2-1; V: TRBV9; size: once; D: .; CDR3: CASSAPGTHYNEQFF; DNA: TGTGCCAGCAGCGCCCCCGGGACACACTACAATGAGCAGTTCTTC
J: TRBJ2-1; V: TRBV5-8; size: .; D: .; CDR3: CASSLAGGNEQFF; DNA: TGTGCCAGCAGCTTGGCCGGGGGCAATGAGCAGTTCTTC
J: TRBJ2-1; V: TRBV2; size: .; D: TRBD2; CDR3: CASSRTSGSYNEQFF; DNA: TGTGCCAGCAGTAGAACTAGCGGGAGTTACAATGAGCAGTTCTTC
J: TRBJ2-5; V: TRBV28; size: .; D: .; CDR3: CASSPGGRETQYF; DNA: TGTGCCAGCAGTCCCGGGGGAAGAGAGACCCAGTACTTC
J: TRBJ1-1; V: TRBV6-5; size: .; D: .; CDR3: CASSYGDTNTEAFF; DNA: TGTGCCAGCAGTTACGGGGACACCAACACTGAAGCTTTCTTT
J: TRBJ2-7; V: TRBV9; size: .; D: TRBD2; CDR3: CASSTRGTGGPGDEQYF; DNA: TGTGCCAGCAGCACCCGAGGGACGGGAGGCCCCGGTGACGAGCAGTACTTC
J: TRBJ2-1; V: TRBV3-1/TRBV3-2; size: few; D: .; CDR3: CASSQDRLNNEQFF; DNA: TGTGCCAGCAGCCAAGATAGACTGAACAATGAGCAGTTCTTC
J: TRBJ2-3; V: TRBV28; size: .; D: TRBD1; CDR3: CASSFSRGHTDTQYF; DNA: TGTGCCAGCAGTTTCTCCAGGGGGCACACAGATACGCAGTATTTT
J: TRBJ2-7; V: TRBV18; size: .; D: .; CDR3: CASSPNLAPWGQYF; DNA: TGTGCCAGCTCACCTAACCTAGCGCCATGGGGGCAGTACTTC
J: TRBJ2-7; V: TRBV28; size: .; D: TRBD2; CDR3: CASSLTSGGVAYEQYF; DNA: TGTGCCAGCAGTCTAACTAGCGGGGGGGTGGCTTACGAGCAGTACTTC
J: TRBJ2-2; V: TRBV4-1; size: .; D: .; CDR3: CASSQDRAGTGELFF; DNA: TGCGCCAGCAGCCAAGATAGGGCGGGCACCGGGGAGCTGTTTTTT
J: TRBJ1-2; V: TRBV6-5; size: .; D: TRBD1; CDR3: CASSYSLGTANYGYTF; DNA: TGTGCCAGCAGTTACTCCTTAGGGACAGCCAACTATGGCTACACCTTC
J: TRBJ2-1; V: TRBV29-1; size: .; D: TRBD2; CDR3: CSVDSGSYEQFF; DNA: TGCAGCGTTGATAGCGGGAGTTATGAGCAGTTCTTC
J: TRBJ1-4; V: TRBV5-1; size: .; D: .; CDR3: CASSLQENEKLFF; DNA: TGCGCCAGCAGCTTACAGGAGAATGAAAAACTGTTTTTT
J: TRBJ2-1; V: TRBV12-3/TRBV12-4; size: .; D: TRBD2; CDR3: CASSFLAGAEQFF; DNA: TGTGCCAGCAGTTTCCTAGCGGGCGCCGAGCAGTTCTTC
J: TRBJ1-5; V: TRBV19; size: .; D: .; CDR3: CASSTFDQPQHF; DNA: TGTGCCAGTAGTACTTTTGATCAGCCCCAGCATTTT
J: TRBJ1-2; V: TRBV27; size: .; D: TRBD1; CDR3: CASREGADYGYTF; DNA: TGTGCCAGCAGGGAGGGGGCGGACTATGGCTACACCTTC